The clone carrying this TCR beta chain was observed a handful of times. This entry is derived from a study of cytomegalovirus exposure and HLA in healthy donors. Use of 60 Vbeta and 13 Jbeta primers characterized the PCR. Method: immunoSEQ multiplex PCR; TCRdb's copy keeps in-frame clones and lacks some. In the table there are some 63,000 clones, 80% of which are singletons. This TCR was sampled from a middle-aged woman in good health and CMV-seronegative. The sequenced material came from PBMCs.

CDR3 DNA: TGTGCCAGCAGTATTCAGGGTAGATACGAGCAGTACTTC. Amino acid sequence: CASSIQGRYEQYF. The V gene is TRBV28, the J gene TRBJ2-7; a weak D match, TRBD1 (5 bases). Germline lookup yields CDR1 MDHEN and CDR2 SYDVKM. The germline V and J ends were trimmed by 5 bases and 4 bases, with 12 bases remaining between them. This CDR3 has 13 residues. The complete variable domain, with remaining parts taken from reference TRBV28 and TRBJ2-7, reads DVKVTQSSRYLVKRTGEKVFLECVQDMDHENMFWYRQDPGLGLRLIYFSYDVKMKEKGDIPEGYSVSREKKERFSLILESASTNQTSMYLCASSIQGRYEQYFGPGTRLTVT.